These 5 T cell receptor beta chains share one sample of origin, sequenced in a study of cytomegalovirus exposure and HLA in healthy donors. 60 Vbeta and 13 Jbeta primers were used in PCR. Measured with immunoSEQ multiplex PCR; TCRdb has only the in-frame clones, and not every one. Among 150,000 or so clones, roughly 80% were seen once, and the ten largest hold roughly 4.3%. Sequencing input: PBMCs. The receptors come from a man over 45 in good health and CMV-seropositive.

This sequence joins TRBV11-3 and TRBJ2-3; TRBD2 agrees at 8 bases. CDR3 length: 16 residues. Germline CDR1 is SGHNT and CDR2 is YENEEA. Unmatched junction bases numbered 7, after V lost 1 base and J lost 4 bases. The CDR3 nucleotides are TGTGCCAGCAGCTTAGGCTTCGGACTAGCATCAGATACGCAGTATTTT. Its translation is CASSLGFGLASDTQYF.

A single count supports this clone. V usage is TRBV5-6 and J usage is TRBJ2-3, with TRBD2 identical over 8 bases. The V gene's germline CDR1 is SGHDT and CDR2 YYEEEE. J was trimmed by 4 bases and V by 4 bases; bases with no gene match: 2. The CDR3 covers 13 residues. In nucleotides, the CDR3 is TGTGCCAGCAGCCCGGGAGGGCCAGATACGCAGTATTTT. Protein product: CASSPGGPDTQYF. The full variable domain, in which reference TRBV5-6 and TRBJ2-3 provide the parts outside the CDR3, is DAGVTQSPTHLIKTRGQQVTLRCSPKSGHDTVSWYQQALGQGPQFIFQYYEEEERQRGNFPDRFSGHQFPNYSSELNVNALLLGDSALYLCASSPGGPDTQYFGPGTRLTVL.

The rearrangement uses TRBV6-1 and TRBJ2-1; 8 nucleotides agree with TRBD2. The V gene end was trimmed by 6 bases and the J gene end by 8 bases; junction bases not matched to a gene: 12. The germline CDR1 and CDR2 sequences are MNHNS and SASEGT. This CDR3 contains 15 residues. The CDR3 sequence: CASSDPGGGPDEQFF. The CDR3 DNA reads as TGTGCCAGCAGCGACCCCGGGGGGGGGCCAGATGAGCAGTTCTTC.

In DNA form, the CDR3 reads TGTGCCTGTAGTCCCGCGGGGGTGGGAAACATTCAGTACTTC. This gives the protein CACSPAGVGNIQYF. The V call is TRBV30, the J call TRBJ2-4; 7 nucleotides agree with TRBD2. Germline CDR1 and CDR2: GTSNPN and SVGIG (reference sequence). The CDR3 totals 14 residues. V dropped 6 bases and J dropped 6; count of bases not matched to a gene: 11.

The chain couples TRBV5-3 to TRBJ2-5; D possibly corresponds to TRBD2 (6 bases). TRBV5-3 is designated an ORF whose function remains uncertain. This CDR3 has 14 amino acids. V lost 0 bases to trimming and J lost 5 bases, with 11 bases between them. Here the CDR3 reads CARSLASERETQYF. The CDR3 coding sequence is TGTGCCAGAAGCTTGGCTAGCGAGAGGGAGACCCAGTACTTC.